Given below is one TCR beta chain in context. Its cognate antigen is unknown. Repertoires were generated with immunoSEQ multiplex PCR, while TCRdb's copy carries only in-frame clones and drops some. Found here are roughly 110,000 clones, just under 95% of them singletons; the top ten hold less than 1.5%. This sample was included in a study of graft-versus-host responses after intestinal transplantation. Overall study: Grafts that recipients had were multivisceral, liver-intestinal, or isolated intestinal transplants. Anti-thymocyte globulin served as induction for all recipients, who then took tacrolimus and steroids for three to four years. Study results and caveats: Subjects displaying graft-donor T cell macrochimerism possessed elevated graft-versus-host to host-versus-graft clonal ratios inside allografts. GvH clones appeared in recipient marrow, some first in ileum or blood.

The CDR3 spans 16 residues. Germline V gene data show CDR1 as LGHNA and CDR2 as YSLEER. The V gene end was trimmed by 0 bases and the J gene end by 1 base; junction bases not matched to a gene: 2. This TCR came from a human donor who was the organ donor for an intestinal transplant. The chain uses TRBV4-3 and TRBJ2-1; 8 bases are a match to TRBD2. Sequencing was performed on unstimulated CD8+ T cells sorted from spleen or lymph node cells, taken before transplant. The CDR3 loop reads CASSQDGGGSYNEQFF. CDR3 DNA sequence: TGCGCCAGCAGCCAAGACGGCGGGGGGTCCTACAATGAGCAGTTCTTC.